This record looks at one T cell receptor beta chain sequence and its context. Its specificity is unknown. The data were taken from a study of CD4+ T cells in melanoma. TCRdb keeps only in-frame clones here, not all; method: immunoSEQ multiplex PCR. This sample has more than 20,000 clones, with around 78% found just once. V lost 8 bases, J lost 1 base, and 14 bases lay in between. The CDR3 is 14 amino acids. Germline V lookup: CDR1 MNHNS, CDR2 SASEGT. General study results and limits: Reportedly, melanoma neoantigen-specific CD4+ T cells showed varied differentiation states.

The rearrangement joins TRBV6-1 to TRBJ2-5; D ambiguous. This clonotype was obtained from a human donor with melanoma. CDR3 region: CASWAGPIQETQYF. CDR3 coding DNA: TGTGCCAGCTGGGCAGGACCGATCCAAGAGACCCAGTACTTC.